These 9 T cell receptor beta chains originate from one sample sequenced in a study of T cell repertoires in cytomegalovirus infection. No antigen is known for these receptors. TCRdb recomputed calls from the reads with MiXCR, one row per CDR3 protein. The sample has around 540,000 distinct CDR3 sequences; 33% are singletons. Sequences were derived from cultured PBMCs, sampled from culture after CMV antigen stimulation. The receptor set was obtained from a human donor in good health (CMV status not recorded). Some clones in this sample may be carry-over from other donors' samples.

The chain is built from TRBV18 and TRBJ2-5, with 10 bases aligning to TRBD2. The CDR3 covers 16 residues. V gave up 2 bases and J gave up 4 bases; unmatched junction bases: 7. CDR1 and CDR2 from the germline V gene are KGHSH and LQKENI. In DNA, the CDR3 is TGTGCCAGCTCACCAGCCCAGCGGGAGGGTACAGAGACCCAGTACTTC. Translation: CASSPAQREGTETQYF.

This chain connects TRBV12-3 or TRBV12-4 to TRBJ1-6, with a tentative D call TRBD1 (5 bases). V lost 7 bases and J lost 6, with 10 bases in between. The CDR3 covers 13 residues. CDR3 amino acids: CASTPGFNSPLHF. CDR3 sequence (DNA): TGTGCCAGCACCCCAGGGTTTAATTCACCCCTCCACTTT.

The chain links TRBV5-1 to TRBJ2-5; D unclear. Trimming cost V 0 bases and J 4 bases, with 7 bases left between them. The CDR3 has 13 residues. The germline CDR1 and CDR2 sequences are SGHRS and YFSETQ. The CDR3 bases are TGCGCCAGCAGCTTGGGGATGGGAGAGACCCAGTACTTC. Translating it yields CASSLGMGETQYF.

As DNA, the CDR3 is TGTGCCAGCAGACTTGAGACGAGTAATAGCAATCAGCCCCAGCATTTT. It is translated as CASRLETSNSNQPQHF. The V gene is TRBV27, the J gene TRBJ1-5, with D unresolved. V lost 6 bases and J 0 bases, leaving 15 bases between the germline ends. The germline V gene has CDR1 MNHEY and CDR2 SMNVEV (reference sequence). CDR3 length: 16 amino acids.

The sample holds a few counts of this clonotype. The chain couples TRBV12-3 or TRBV12-4 to TRBJ1-1; perhaps TRBD1 as D (5 bases). The germline V and J ends were trimmed by 6 bases and 5 bases, with 13 bases remaining between them. The CDR3 has 13 amino acids. CDR3 protein: CASSTGKTTEAFF. The CDR3, as DNA: TGTGCCAGCAGCACAGGAAAAACGACTGAAGCTTTCTTT.

The table lists this clonotype with a few counts. V and J are TRBV7-6 and TRBJ2-2, with 10 nucleotides matching TRBD2. The V segment lost 5 bases and the J segment 3 bases; nucleotides outside the gene matches: 9. The CDR3 extends over 17 amino acids. Germline V CDR1 and CDR2: SGHVS, FNYEAQ. The CDR3: CASSPRLAGDYTGELFF. CDR3 DNA sequence: TGTGCCAGCAGCCCTAGGCTAGCGGGAGACTACACCGGGGAGCTGTTTTTT.

The V and J genes are TRBV6-1 and TRBJ2-5; TRBD2 matches at 8 bases. Germline CDR1 and CDR2: MNHNS and SASEGT. The J segment lost 5 bases and the V segment lost 7 bases, leaving 9 bases of the junction unmatched. CDR3 length: 14 amino acids. CDR3 protein: CASMAFGGGETQYF. The CDR3 nucleotides read TGTGCCAGCATGGCCTTTGGCGGGGGGGAGACCCAGTACTTC.

This clonotype was counted many times. This sequence joins TRBV7-2 and TRBJ2-3; 13 nucleotides line up with TRBD2. CDR1 is SGHTA, CDR2 FQGNSA, per germline. The V segment lost 5 bases and the J segment 8 bases; nucleotides outside the gene matches: 7. CDR3 length equals 15 residues. CDR3 loop: CASSTPGLAGFTQYF. The CDR3 coding sequence is TGTGCCAGCAGCACCCCGGGACTAGCGGGATTTACGCAGTATTTT.

V is TRBV5-5 and J is TRBJ2-7, with 9 bases identical to TRBD1. This CDR3 is built from 14 residues. The germline gives CDR1 SGHKS, CDR2 YYEKEE (reference sequence). V lost 4 bases and J lost 2; bases outside the gene matches: 4. The CDR3 coding sequence is TGTGCCAGCAGCATCGGGACAGGGCCCTACGAGCAGTACTTC. Its protein is CASSIGTGPYEQYF.